The source of this TCR beta chain is a study of blood T cells in healthy people across ages. This clonotype showed up just once. Combining a sample-barcoded 5' primer with a J-beta primer mix, a second PCR ran for roughly 7 to 11 cycles. MiXCR, run by TCRdb on the 5' RACE reads, gives a single entry per CDR3 protein. The repertoire consists of over 1.5 million distinct CDR3 sequences, with around half occurring once and the leading ten covering around 2.1%. CDR1 is MNHEY and CDR2 is SVGAGI in the germline V gene. The V and J ends lost 0 bases and 3 bases, in that order; junction bases with no gene match: 11. The CDR3 is 17 amino acids.

This TCR was recovered from a woman in her 40s in good health. This chain joins TRBV6-5 and TRBJ2-7; 7 bases are shared with TRBD2. The specimen was blood. The CDR3: CASSYSITRLAVYEQYF. CDR3 nucleotides: TGTGCCAGCAGTTACTCGATCACGCGTCTAGCGGTCTACGAGCAGTACTTC.